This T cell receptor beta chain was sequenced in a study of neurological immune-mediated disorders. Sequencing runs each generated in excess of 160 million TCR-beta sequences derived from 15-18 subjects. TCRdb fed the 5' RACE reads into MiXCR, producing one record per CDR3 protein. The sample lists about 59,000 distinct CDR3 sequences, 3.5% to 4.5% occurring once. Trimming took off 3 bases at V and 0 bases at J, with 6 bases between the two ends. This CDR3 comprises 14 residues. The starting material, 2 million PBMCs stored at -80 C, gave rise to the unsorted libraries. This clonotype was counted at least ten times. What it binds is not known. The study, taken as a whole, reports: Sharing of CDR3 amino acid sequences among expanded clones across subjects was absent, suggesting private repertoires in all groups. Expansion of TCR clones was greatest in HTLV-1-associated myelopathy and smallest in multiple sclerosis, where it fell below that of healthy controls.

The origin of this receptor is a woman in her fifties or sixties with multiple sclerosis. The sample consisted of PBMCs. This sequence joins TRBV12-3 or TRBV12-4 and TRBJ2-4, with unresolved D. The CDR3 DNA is TGTGCCAGCAGTTTGGATTTAGCCAAAAACATTCAGTACTTC. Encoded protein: CASSLDLAKNIQYF.